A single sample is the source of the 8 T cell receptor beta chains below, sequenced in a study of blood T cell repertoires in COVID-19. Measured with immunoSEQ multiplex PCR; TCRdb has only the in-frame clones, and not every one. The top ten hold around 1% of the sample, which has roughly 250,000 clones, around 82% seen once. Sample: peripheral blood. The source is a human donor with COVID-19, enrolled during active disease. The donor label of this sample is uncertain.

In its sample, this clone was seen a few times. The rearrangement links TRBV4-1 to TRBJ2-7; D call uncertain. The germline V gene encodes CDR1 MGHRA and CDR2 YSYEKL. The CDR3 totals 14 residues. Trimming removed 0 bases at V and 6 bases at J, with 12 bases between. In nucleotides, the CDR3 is TGCGCCAGCAGCCAAGATCACCAGCGCGGCGAGCAGTACTTC. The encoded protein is CASSQDHQRGEQYF.

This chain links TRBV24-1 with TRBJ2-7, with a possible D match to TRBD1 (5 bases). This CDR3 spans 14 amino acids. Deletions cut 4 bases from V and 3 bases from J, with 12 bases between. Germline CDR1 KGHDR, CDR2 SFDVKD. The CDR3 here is CATSEPFDSYEQYF. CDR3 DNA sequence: TGTGCCACCAGTGAACCTTTCGACAGCTACGAGCAGTACTTC.

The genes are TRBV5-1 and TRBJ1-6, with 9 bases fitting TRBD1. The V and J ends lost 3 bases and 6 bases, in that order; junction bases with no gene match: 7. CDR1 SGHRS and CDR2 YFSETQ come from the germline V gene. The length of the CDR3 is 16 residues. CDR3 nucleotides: TGCGCCAGCAGCTCCCGGGACAGGGTTGGTAATTCACCCCTCCACTTT. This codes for CASSSRDRVGNSPLHF.

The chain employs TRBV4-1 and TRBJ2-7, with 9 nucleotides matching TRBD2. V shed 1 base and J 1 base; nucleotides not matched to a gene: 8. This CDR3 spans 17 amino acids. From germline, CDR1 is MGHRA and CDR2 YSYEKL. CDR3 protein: CASSQAHGLALSYEQYF. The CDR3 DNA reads TGCGCCAGCAGCCAAGCCCACGGACTAGCGTTATCCTACGAGCAGTACTTC.

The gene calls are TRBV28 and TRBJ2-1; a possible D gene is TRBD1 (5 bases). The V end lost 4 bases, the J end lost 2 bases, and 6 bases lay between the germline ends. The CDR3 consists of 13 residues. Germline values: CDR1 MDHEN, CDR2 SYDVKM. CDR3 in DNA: TGTGCCAGCAGTTCGACAGCCTACAATGAGCAGTTCTTC. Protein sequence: CASSSTAYNEQFF.

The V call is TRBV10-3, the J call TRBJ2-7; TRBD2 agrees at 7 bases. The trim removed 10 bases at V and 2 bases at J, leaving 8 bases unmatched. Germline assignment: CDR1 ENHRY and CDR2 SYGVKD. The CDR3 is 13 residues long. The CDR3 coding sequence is TGTGCCACTGCTAGCGGCCGAACCTACGAGCAGTACTTC. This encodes CATASGRTYEQYF.

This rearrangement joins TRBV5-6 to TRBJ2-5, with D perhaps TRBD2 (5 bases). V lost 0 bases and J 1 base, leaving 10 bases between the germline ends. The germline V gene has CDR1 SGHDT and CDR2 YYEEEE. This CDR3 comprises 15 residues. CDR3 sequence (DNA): TGTGCCAGCAGCTTGGTCGCGACTACCCAAGAGACCCAGTACTTC. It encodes CASSLVATTQETQYF.

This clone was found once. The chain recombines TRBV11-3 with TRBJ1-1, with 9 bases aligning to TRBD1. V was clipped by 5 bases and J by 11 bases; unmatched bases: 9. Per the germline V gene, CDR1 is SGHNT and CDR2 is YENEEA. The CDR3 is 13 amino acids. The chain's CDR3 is CASSPGQGRTAFF. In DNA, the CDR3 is TGTGCCAGCAGCCCGGGACAGGGTAGGACCGCTTTCTTT. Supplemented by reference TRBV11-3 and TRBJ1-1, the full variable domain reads EAGVVQSPRYKIIEKKQPVAFWCNPISGHNTLYWYLQNLGQGPELLIRYENEEAVDDSQLPKDRFSAERLKGVDSTLKIQPAELGDSAVYLCASSPGQGRTAFFGQGTRLTVV.